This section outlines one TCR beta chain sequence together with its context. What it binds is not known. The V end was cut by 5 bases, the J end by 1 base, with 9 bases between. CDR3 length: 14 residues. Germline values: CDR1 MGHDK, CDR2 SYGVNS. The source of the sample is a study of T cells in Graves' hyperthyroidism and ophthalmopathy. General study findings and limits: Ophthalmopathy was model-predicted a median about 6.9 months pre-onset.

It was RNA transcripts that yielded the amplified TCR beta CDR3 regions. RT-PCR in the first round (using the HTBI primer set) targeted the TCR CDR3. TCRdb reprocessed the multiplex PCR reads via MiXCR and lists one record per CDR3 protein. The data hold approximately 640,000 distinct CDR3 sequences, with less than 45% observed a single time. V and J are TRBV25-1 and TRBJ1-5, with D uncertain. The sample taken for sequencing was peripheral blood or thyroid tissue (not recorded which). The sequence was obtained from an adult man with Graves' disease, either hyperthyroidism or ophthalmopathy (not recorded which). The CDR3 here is CASSFSDSNQPQHF. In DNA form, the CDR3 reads TGTGCCAGCAGTTTTTCGGACAGCAATCAGCCCCAGCATTTT.